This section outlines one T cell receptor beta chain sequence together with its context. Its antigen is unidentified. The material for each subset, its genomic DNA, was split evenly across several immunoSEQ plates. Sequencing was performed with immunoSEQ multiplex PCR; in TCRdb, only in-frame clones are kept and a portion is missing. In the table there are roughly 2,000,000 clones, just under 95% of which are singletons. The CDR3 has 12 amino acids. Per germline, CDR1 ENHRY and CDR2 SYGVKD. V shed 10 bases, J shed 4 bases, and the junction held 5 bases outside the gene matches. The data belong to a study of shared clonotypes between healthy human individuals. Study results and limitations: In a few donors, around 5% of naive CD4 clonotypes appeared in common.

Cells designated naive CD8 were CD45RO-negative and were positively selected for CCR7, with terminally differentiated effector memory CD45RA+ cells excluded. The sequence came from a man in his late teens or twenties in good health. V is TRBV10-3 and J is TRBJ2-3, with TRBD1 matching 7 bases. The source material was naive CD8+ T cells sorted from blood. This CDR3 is CATATGPDTQYF. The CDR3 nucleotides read TGTGCCACTGCGACAGGGCCAGATACGCAGTATTTT.